This TCR beta chain was observed in a study of control samples from healthy donors and cancer patients. The CDR3 consists of 15 residues. V lost 2 bases and J lost 6; bases outside the gene matches: 8. Germline CDR1 is SGHRS and CDR2 is YFSETQ. Method: immunoSEQ multiplex PCR; TCRdb's copy keeps in-frame clones and lacks some. The sample has about 120,000 clones, 88% seen once. The TCR comes from a woman aged 70-85 years in good health. V gene TRBV5-1 combines with J gene TRBJ2-3; TRBD2 matches at 8 bases. The sequencing input was blood. The CDR3 nucleotides read TGCGCCAGCAGCTTTCCAGCGGGGGACCCTGATACGCAGTATTTT. It specifies CASSFPAGDPDTQYF. The full variable domain, rest sourced from reference TRBV5-1 and TRBJ2-3, is KAGVTQTPRYLIKTRGQQVTLSCSPISGHRSVSWYQQTPGQGLQFLFEYFSETQRNKGNFPGRFSGRQFSNSRSEMNVSTLELGDSALYLCASSFPAGDPDTQYFGPGTRLTVL.